This section outlines one T cell receptor (beta chain) sequence together with its context. Its cognate antigen has yet to be identified. Per-base qualities were not stored, and no clone one base away is much larger. This entry belongs to a study of cytomegalovirus exposure and HLA in healthy donors (dated by TCRdb to 2015 to 2018). For the wider study: In an earlier analysis of approximately 500 of the donors, about 260 Gb of sequence data and approximately 100 million unique TCR beta sequences from about 179 million T cells were reported. An early release that covered approximately 600 HLA-typed donors contained approximately 300 gigabases of sequencing data and around 85 million unique TCR sequences. Of the 398 genotyped donors, approximately 83% fell in the genetic ancestry cluster associated with self-reported Caucasian donors. The study aimed to test whether cataloging public T cell receptors could reveal signatures of past pathogen exposure. The study used immunosequencing to profile the T cell repertoires of several hundred subjects and linked those repertoires to cytomegalovirus serostatus. In addition to the first cohort of 650 to 800 subjects, a separate validation cohort of over 90 different subjects was used. High-throughput TCR immunosequencing, statistical association of individual TCRs with disease status, and machine learning were combined to predict cytomegalovirus infection status. To study patterns of TCR occurrence, a later analysis re-analyzed previously published TCR beta repertoires from more than 550 donors and added high-resolution HLA genotyping. Rather than using new phenotypic data, the later analysis identified candidate immune exposures from TCR beta sequences and from how often those sequences occurred across donors. An earlier analysis of several hundred of the donors used high-throughput TCR beta sequencing to judge whether each TCR beta V gene segment behaved as functional or pseudogenic. Donor age, sex, ethnicity and CMV serostatus were collected together with the repertoire data. A later genetic analysis used genome-wide SNP genotypes for about 55% of the 666 donors, treating that subset as a discovery cohort. All discovery cohort repertoires had been generated using a single sequencing platform. Both class I and class II loci were covered by HLA typing, at four-digit resolution. The number of donors typed differed by locus, with 629-630 for A, B, C, DRB1 and DQB1, roughly 520 for DQA1, 600 to 610 for DPA1, and some 440 for DPB1. Because of strong linkage in the cohort, roughly 5 DR-DQ haplotypes were treated as single units for association and clustering. Across 300 to 500 genotyped donors of the cohort, an average of about 240,000 unique TCR beta nucleotide sequences per donor were sequenced, and approximately 17% of those sequences were non-productive. The study at large found these results: A cluster of highly shared sequence variants was judged likely to be a technical artifact of the sequencing pipeline. An association between a missense DCLRE1C variant and V-gene and J-gene trimming of TCR beta chains was found in a later genetic analysis and replicated in an independent cohort. The 87-base-pair reads could not distinguish some IMGT-functional V segments, including TRBV6-2 and TRBV6-3, so those segments were excluded. This cohort had only TCR beta chains sequenced, and the lack of alpha or paired-chain data limited which features could be detected. A later analysis found that TCR association rates varied across HLA loci, with DRB1 alleles showing the most associated TCRs and HLA-C alleles the fewest. In vitro tests confirmed that three of the cytomegalovirus-associated TCR beta chains recognize cytomegalovirus antigens. In an earlier analysis of about 600 of the donors, most TCR beta V segments appeared in productive rearrangements about 87% or about 30% of the time, broadly matching IMGT annotations. Because some donors lacked HLA typing at each locus, the association tests relied only on the typed subset. According to the authors, the approach could potentially be generalized to other disease states and immunological phenotypes. Across donors, most TCR sequences were observed very rarely, whereas some public TCRs were present in many individuals. In the study, around 150 TCR beta chains were listed as associated with cytomegalovirus. Cytomegalovirus status was reported to be diagnosed by the classifier with high specificity and sensitivity in both the original and validation cohorts. According to a later analysis, most CMV-associated TCR beta chains appeared to be HLA-restricted, and the HLA associations seemed to be driven largely by CMV exposure. In a later genetic analysis, fewer N-insertions in productive TCRs were reported among donors in an Asian-associated ancestry cluster than the approximately 630-donor mean. A later analysis reported that several top co-occurrence clusters appeared linked to parvovirus B19, influenza, CMV and Epstein-Barr virus. Roughly 15 rarely observed V segments, including chromosome 9 orphons, were excluded from the earlier analysis of a few hundred of the donors because counts were too low. Correlated functional status among segregating V segments might reflect linkage disequilibrium, but an unknown experimental factor could not be ruled out. Compared with equally common non-associated chains, HLA-associated TCR beta chains in a later analysis were more clonally expanded and had lower generation probabilities. CMV serostatus was the only immune exposure information available for the cohort. A further reported finding was that TCR beta sequences accurately predicted the HLA-A and HLA-B alleles for most subjects in the first cohort. Assigning TCR associations to individual alleles was difficult when HLA alleles, especially DR and DQ, strongly co-occurred. In a later analysis, 15,000 to 20,000 TCR beta sequences were associated with specific HLA alleles at a false discovery rate of 0.05. Roughly uniform sequencing depth across donors was assumed in presence/absence analyses, although this assumption may not hold.

The protocol used for the library was the immunoSEQ multiplex PCR assay. For the multiplex PCR, a mixture combining 60 forward primers for TCR Vbeta segments and 13 reverse primers for TCR Jbeta segments was used. Amplification of the CDR3 region of rearranged TCR beta genes was performed with a multiplex PCR assay on genomic DNA. The Illumina HiSeq System was used to sequence the amplified TCR beta libraries as 87-base-pair reads. As for the authors' bioinformatics: In a later analysis, some 80 million unique TCR beta chains were counted across the roughly 670 repertoires, and about 10 million of these chains were shared by at least two donors. Raw reads were error-corrected and collapsed into unique sequences with a nearest-neighbor algorithm that merged closely related sequences to remove PCR and sequencing errors. CDR3 sequences were aligned to IMGT reference sequences to assign V, D and J gene segments. For a sequence to be retained, a match of at least six nucleotides was required to both a V gene segment and a J gene segment. Rearrangements were called productive when the CDR3 lacked stop codons and stayed in frame with V and J; all others were non-productive. CDR3 was defined according to IMGT convention as the region running from the second conserved V-encoded cysteine to the conserved J-encoded phenylalanine. Sequences without an unambiguous match to a single V gene segment were excluded from the earlier analysis of 450 to 650 of the donors. In an earlier analysis of more than 500 of the donors, a V segment was called functional when productive rearrangements were above 56.7%, and segregating when the standard deviation between donors exceeded 5%. A statistical classification framework was developed to diagnose cytomegalovirus status using the catalog of TCR beta chain sequences. In a later analysis, TCR nucleotide sequences were compared against IMGT/GENE-DB human TR gene sequences so that V and J genes could be assigned. A later analysis assigned CDR3 sequences and most-parsimonious VDJ recombination scenarios with the TCRdist pipeline. In a later analysis, each TCR beta chain was defined by its CDR3 amino acid sequence together with its V-gene family, and reads lacking a unique V-gene family were excluded. As a way to deal with suspected cross-contamination and a sequencing artifact, a later analysis dropped hundreds of nucleotide sequences that were highly shared and had low generation probability. A later analysis calculated a clonal expansion index for each public chain from normalized within-repertoire ranks of inferred template counts. In a later analysis, generation probabilities were computed using a VDJ recombination model fitted to out-of-frame rearrangements, and the results were checked against IGoR. Hypergeometric tests were used in a later analysis to score TCR-TCR, TCR-HLA and TCR-CMV co-occurrence, with a repertoire-size bias correction applied to the TCR pairs. A later analysis estimated false discovery rates by permuting HLA or CMV assignments 20 times. A later analysis grouped co-occurring TCRs with DBSCAN, adding TCRdist sequence similarity when clustering within HLA-allele-positive subsets. Co-occurrence clustering excluded repertoires with fewer than 30,000 or more than 120,000 public chains, plus five with anomalous nucleotide sharing. TCRdb provides this immuneACCESS table in a form limited to in-frame rearrangements. Some clones are lacking; in checked studies, under half of them reflect an unresolved V gene, and why the rest are absent is not known. The D gene and trimming were derived from the DNA, and the V and J assignments and clone size from that table. The sample has about 140,000 clones on record, around 70% of them singletons. The ten biggest clones cover roughly 2% of the sample.

The cohort comprised hundreds of healthy bone marrow donors. At the time of sampling, every cohort member was nominally healthy, though immune exposures that went unrecorded were likely present. The donor tested CMV seropositive and was one of the 289 seropositive cohort members. Every donor gave a peripheral blood sample, and the peripheral blood mononuclear cells from that sample were used for TCR beta sequencing. The Qiagen DNeasy Blood Extraction Kit was used to extract genomic DNA from the blood cell samples. A distance of 9 bases separates the germline ends of V and J, which lose 3 bases and 1 base respectively. The cysteine opens and the phenylalanine closes a CDR3 of 14 amino acids. Here the CDR3 DNA is all that survives: 42 bases in frame from base 1. Based on the germline V gene, the CDR1 and CDR2 sequences are MDHEN and SYDVKM.

Here the chain combines TRBV28 and TRBJ1-1; the D gene cannot be resolved reliably. This TCR came from a woman aged 60-75 years in good health and CMV-seropositive. Sequencing used PBMCs. The CDR3 is CASSFGMGNTEAFF. The nucleotides are TGTGCCAGCAGTTTCGGGATGGGGAACACTGAAGCTTTCTTT.